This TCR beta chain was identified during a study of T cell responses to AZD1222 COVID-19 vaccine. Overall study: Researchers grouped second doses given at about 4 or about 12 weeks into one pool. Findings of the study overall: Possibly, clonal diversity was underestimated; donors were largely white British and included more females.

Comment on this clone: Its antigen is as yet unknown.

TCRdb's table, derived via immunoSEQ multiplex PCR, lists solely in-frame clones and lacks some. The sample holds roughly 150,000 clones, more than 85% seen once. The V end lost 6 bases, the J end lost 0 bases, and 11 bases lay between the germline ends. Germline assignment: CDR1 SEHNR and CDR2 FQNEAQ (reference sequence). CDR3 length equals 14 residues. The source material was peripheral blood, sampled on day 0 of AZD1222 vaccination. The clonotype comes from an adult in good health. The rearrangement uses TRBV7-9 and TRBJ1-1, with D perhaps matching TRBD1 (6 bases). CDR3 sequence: CASRTGQMNTEAFF. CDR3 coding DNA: TGTGCCAGCAGAACCGGACAGATGAACACTGAAGCTTTCTTT. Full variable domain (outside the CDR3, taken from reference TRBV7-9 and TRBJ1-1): DTGVSQNPRHKITKRGQNVTFRCDPISEHNRLYWYRQTLGQGPEFLTYFQNEAQLEKSRLLSDRFSAERPKGSFSTLEIQRTEQGDSAMYLCASRTGQMNTEAFFGQGTRLTVV.